A single sample is the source of the 16 T cell receptor beta chains below, sequenced in a study of T-cell memory formation after mild COVID-19. TCRdb independently ran MiXCR on the 5' RACE reads; one entry per CDR3 protein. This sample has around 340,000 distinct CDR3 sequences; roughly 21% occur once, and the top ten carry about 12%. What was sequenced was PBMCs or a T cell subset sorted from them (not recorded which). The receptors were gathered from an adult woman who had mild COVID-19 (a few samples of this study predate the infection). Cell type and time point are not known.

The chain employs TRBV27 and TRBJ2-3; 14 bases are a match to TRBD2. V shed 5 bases and J 7 bases; nucleotides not matched to a gene: 8. Per the germline V gene, CDR1 is MNHEY and CDR2 is SMNVEV (reference sequence). The CDR3 is made up of 16 amino acids. The CDR3 sequence: CASSQGTSGGGNTQYF. CDR3 coding DNA: TGTGCCAGCAGTCAGGGGACTAGCGGGGGCGGAAATACGCAGTATTTT.

The V call is TRBV18, the J call TRBJ1-1; 8 bases agree with TRBD1. J was trimmed by 7 bases and V by 5 bases; bases with no gene match: 6. The CDR3 extends over 13 amino acids. Germline V lookup: CDR1 KGHSH, CDR2 LQKENI. CDR3 DNA: TGTGCCAGCTCAGATATGACAGGGGTTGAAGCTTTCTTT. Its protein product is CASSDMTGVEAFF.

The sample holds a few counts of this clonotype. V and J are TRBV5-1 and TRBJ1-1; TRBD1 is a possible D gene (5 bases). CDR1 SGHRS and CDR2 YFSETQ come from the germline V gene. The CDR3 runs 14 residues. Trimming took off 2 bases at V and 3 bases at J, with 11 bases between the two ends. This CDR3 reads CASSFGRVDTEAFF. Written as DNA, the CDR3 is TGCGCCAGCAGCTTTGGCAGGGTGGACACTGAAGCTTTCTTT.

The chain carries TRBV6-5 and TRBJ1-2, with TRBD1 identical over 9 bases. The V segment lost 5 bases and the J segment 8 bases; nucleotides outside the gene matches: 6. This CDR3 spans 13 amino acids. The germline V gene has CDR1 MNHEY and CDR2 SVGAGI. The CDR3 here is CASSIGTGTGYTF. The CDR3 bases are TGTGCCAGCAGTATCGGGACAGGGACCGGCTACACCTTC.

This sequence joins TRBV7-8 and TRBJ1-6; TRBD1 might be the D (5 bases). CDR3 size: 16 residues. Trimming pared 1 base from V and 6 bases from J, leaving 13 bases between. Germline CDR1 and CDR2: SGHVS and FQNEAQ. The CDR3 bases are TGTGCCAGCAGCTTAGGGGGGGGACTCGGTAATTCACCCCTCCACTTT. Translated: CASSLGGGLGNSPLHF. Supplemented by reference TRBV7-8 and TRBJ1-6, the full variable domain reads GAGVSQSPRYKVAKRGQDVALRCDPISGHVSLFWYQQALGQGPEFLTYFQNEAQLDKSGLPSDRFFAERPEGSVSTLKIQRTQQEDSAVYLCASSLGGGLGNSPLHFGNGTRLTVT.

This clonotype appeared many times. This chain uses TRBV5-1 with TRBJ2-4; TRBD2 matches at 8 bases. V trimming: 7 bases; J trimming: 3 bases; junction bases outside the gene matches: 15. The germline CDR1 and CDR2 sequences are SGHRS and YFSETQ. CDR3 size: 17 residues. Written as DNA, the CDR3 is TGCGCCAGCTGTAGCGGGATTCAGGGTTTAGGCAAAAACATTCAGTACTTC. It codes for CASCSGIQGLGKNIQYF. Full variable domain (remainder filled in from reference TRBV5-1 and TRBJ2-4): KAGVTQTPRYLIKTRGQQVTLSCSPISGHRSVSWYQQTPGQGLQFLFEYFSETQRNKGNFPGRFSGRQFSNSRSEMNVSTLELGDSALYLCASCSGIQGLGKNIQYFGAGTRLSVL.

In the case of this clonotype: This may come from a read error, since a much larger clone is one base off. The rearrangement uses TRBV7-9 and TRBJ2-5, with no clear D. CDR1 is SEHNR and CDR2 is FQNEAQ in the germline V gene (reference sequence). The CDR3 is made up of 12 amino acids. The CDR3 coding sequence is TGTGCCGGCAGCTCCGACGTGGAGACCCAGTACTTC. Amino acid sequence: CAGSSDVETQYF.

The V gene is TRBV3-1, the J gene TRBJ1-1; TRBD1 is a possible D gene (6 bases). Germline V CDR1 and CDR2: LGHDT, YNNKEL (reference sequence). Trimming removed 4 bases at V and 0 bases at J, with 12 bases between. The CDR3 is 15 residues long. Here the CDR3 DNA reads TGTGCCAGCAGCCCTACGGACAGACTGAACACTGAAGCTTTCTTT. It encodes CASSPTDRLNTEAFF.

This clonotype was counted only a few times. The gene calls are TRBV7-3 and TRBJ2-7, with D perhaps matching TRBD2 (5 bases). The germline gives CDR1 SGHTA, CDR2 FQGTGA. The CDR3 sequence is 14 residues long. V lost 1 base and J lost 5, with 12 bases in between. CDR3 sequence (DNA): TGTGCCAGCAGCTTAAATACCGGGATCCACGAGCAGTACTTC. Translating it yields CASSLNTGIHEQYF.

This clonotype was seen more than once but under ten times. The chain joins TRBV5-5 to TRBJ1-1; D gene uncertain. The V end lost 4 bases, the J end lost 1 base, and 17 bases lay between the germline ends. This CDR3 region has 16 residues. CDR1 is SGHKS and CDR2 is YYEKEE in the germline V gene (reference sequence). CDR3 sequence: CASSGSGNRGNTEAFF. CDR3 DNA sequence: TGTGCCAGCAGCGGATCTGGTAATCGGGGGAACACTGAAGCTTTCTTT.

The chain employs TRBV24-1 and TRBJ2-3; D may be TRBD2 (6 bases). The germline V and J ends were trimmed by 5 bases and 5 bases, with 16 bases remaining between them. In germline, CDR1 is KGHDR, CDR2 SFDVKD. The CDR3 is 15 amino acids. The CDR3 DNA reads as TGTGCCACCAGTGGGCCCCCAGGGAGGATAGATACGCAGTATTTT. Encoded protein: CATSGPPGRIDTQYF.

This clonotype occurred a few times. This sequence joins TRBV5-1 and TRBJ2-7; weak D call: TRBD2 (5 bases). The germline CDR1 and CDR2 sequences are SGHRS and YFSETQ. Trimming removed 1 base from V and 3 bases from J, with 11 bases in between. The CDR3 sequence is 14 residues long. The CDR3 loop is CASSLTNSGYEQYF. CDR3 in DNA: TGCGCCAGCAGCTTGACAAACAGCGGCTACGAGCAGTACTTC.

The rearrangement uses TRBV20-1 and TRBJ2-7; D is unresolved. This CDR3 has 11 residues. Germline loops: CDR1 DFQATT, CDR2 SNEGSKA (reference sequence). With 6 bases removed from V and 4 bases from J, the gap between germline ends came to 10 bases. Here the CDR3 DNA reads TGCAGTGCCGGGTGGAGTTACGAGCAGTACTTC. It specifies CSAGWSYEQYF.

V gene TRBV5-5 combines with J gene TRBJ1-2; D is ambiguous. Trimming took off 3 bases at V and 0 bases at J, with 12 bases between the two ends. The germline gives CDR1 SGHKS, CDR2 YYEKEE (reference sequence). CDR3 length: 15 residues. The CDR3 DNA reads as TGTGCCAGCAGCTCACCCTTGAGAGCTAACTATGGCTACACCTTC. Its protein is CASSSPLRANYGYTF.

This clonotype was detected a few times. V gene TRBV7-9 combines with J gene TRBJ1-4; no clear D gene. This CDR3 region has 15 residues. Trimming removed 5 bases at V and 5 bases at J, with 15 bases between. Per the germline V gene, CDR1 is SEHNR and CDR2 is FQNEAQ (reference sequence). The CDR3 DNA reads as TGTGCCAGCAGCCCCAGACGGGCCTCGAATGAAAAACTGTTTTTT. Its protein is CASSPRRASNEKLFF.

This clonotype has just a few counts. The V gene is TRBV7-3, the J gene TRBJ2-1; D gene ambiguous. CDR3 length: 15 residues. Trimming took off 0 bases at V and 4 bases at J, with 10 bases between the two ends. Per the germline V gene, CDR1 is SGHTA and CDR2 is FQGTGA. CDR3: CASSLTSQRYNEQFF. CDR3 DNA: TGTGCCAGCAGCTTAACATCACAGAGATACAATGAGCAGTTCTTC.